These 5 T cell receptor beta chains originate from one sample sequenced in a study of regulatory dendritic cells for organ transplantation. The repertoire was sequenced with immunoSEQ multiplex PCR; TCRdb's copy has only in-frame clones and lacks some. This table has fewer than 50,000 clones, 90% to 95% appearing once. Material: naive CD8+ T cells from blood. Subset of the sample: CD45RA+ naive T cells. Receptor source: a human donor in good health.

V and J are TRBV19 and TRBJ2-7; D perhaps matches TRBD1 (6 bases). In germline, CDR1 is LNHDA, CDR2 SQIVND (reference sequence). Trimming cost V 2 bases and J 0 bases, with 14 bases left between them. CDR3 length: 16 amino acids. In DNA form, the CDR3 reads TGTGCCAGTAGTATACGTCCTGGACAGAGCTCCTACGAGCAGTACTTC. It is translated as CASSIRPGQSSYEQYF.

This clone was counted between two and nine times. V usage is TRBV7-9 and J usage is TRBJ1-1; D remains ambiguous. The CDR3 is 12 residues long. V was trimmed by 6 bases and J by 0 bases, leaving 5 bases between them. The germline CDR1 and CDR2 sequences are SEHNR and FQNEAQ (reference sequence). The CDR3 reads CASRDLNTEAFF. DNA for the CDR3: TGTGCCAGCAGAGACCTGAACACTGAAGCTTTCTTT.

The genes are TRBV11-2 and TRBJ2-7; perhaps TRBD2 as D (5 bases). CDR3 length: 14 residues. The germline CDR1 and CDR2 sequences are SGHAT and FQNNGV. V gave up 3 bases and J gave up 5 bases, with 14 bases separating them. The CDR3 DNA sequence: TGTGCCAGCAGCTTGCGGCCCGCCGGGGACGAGCAGTACTTC. Translated, it gives CASSLRPAGDEQYF.

V gene TRBV13 combines with J gene TRBJ2-1, with TRBD2 matching over 8 bases. Germline assignment: CDR1 PRHDT and CDR2 FYEKMQ (reference sequence). This CDR3 has 18 residues. V was pared by 5 bases and J by 2 bases, with 14 bases of the junction left unmatched. DNA of the CDR3: TGTGCCAGCAGCGATGCAACATTTAGCGGGACCCCCTACAATGAGCAGTTCTTC. Translation: CASSDATFSGTPYNEQFF.

The genes are TRBV9 and TRBJ1-1; possibly TRBD1 for D (5 bases). CDR1 is SGDLS, CDR2 YYNGEE, per germline. The CDR3 extends over 16 amino acids. The V end lost 4 bases, the J end lost 4 bases, and 20 bases lay between the germline ends. The CDR3 reads CASSRGTGTQSTEAFF. CDR3 DNA sequence: TGTGCCAGCAGCCGGGGGACCGGGACCCAATCCACTGAAGCTTTCTTT.